Listed here are 3 T cell receptor beta chains from one sample, sequenced in a study of T-cell reconstitution after alpha-beta-depleted transplantation in children. Preparation of the TCRbeta library involved a method that used unique molecular identifiers. One entry per CDR3 protein, called by TCRdb with MiXCR from the PCR reads. The data show approximately 190,000 distinct CDR3 sequences, approximately 8.4% seen once. The input for sequencing was PBMCs, mostly from graft donor cells, taken 360 days after TCRalphabeta/CD19-depleted stem cell transplant. All receptors derive from a male patient under 10 years old who had a stem cell transplant for acute myeloid leukemia, so the T cells may come from the graft donor.

This clonotype has more than one count but fewer than ten. The chain has TRBV20-1 and TRBJ1-4; D uncertain. Germline CDR1 reads DFQATT; CDR2 reads SNEGSKA (reference sequence). CDR3 length equals 16 residues. Deletions cut 6 bases from V and 3 bases from J, with 20 bases between. The CDR3 sequence is CSALGIGLSANEKLFF. As DNA, the CDR3 is TGCAGTGCGTTGGGAATAGGGTTGAGTGCTAATGAAAAACTGTTTTTT.

This clonotype was found many times. The rearrangement links TRBV3-1 to TRBJ2-3, with a tentative D call TRBD2 (6 bases). CDR1 is LGHDT and CDR2 is YNNKEL in the germline V gene (reference sequence). The CDR3 extends over 16 amino acids. V shed 3 bases and J shed 2 bases, with 15 bases lying between them. CDR3 in DNA: TGTGCCAGCAGCCATTATCGGGGGAACCCCACAGATACGCAGTATTTT. Protein product: CASSHYRGNPTDTQYF.

This clonotype was counted between two and nine times. This chain links TRBV5-1 with TRBJ1-1, with D possibly TRBD1 on 5 matching bases. V gave up 5 bases and J gave up 3 bases, with 17 bases separating them. From germline, CDR1 is SGHRS and CDR2 YFSETQ. This CDR3 has 15 residues. The CDR3 nucleotides are TGCGCCAGCAGGGATTGGGGGGAGAGAGACACTGAAGCTTTCTTT. Amino acids: CASRDWGERDTEAFF.